The 9 T cell receptor beta chains given below trace back to one sample, sequenced in a study of T cells after yellow fever vaccination. TCRdb re-analysed the 5' RACE reads in MiXCR, keeping a single row per CDR3 protein. The profile shows around 300,000 distinct CDR3 sequences, about 4% of them singletons. The input for sequencing was PBMCs, taken 5 days after the yellow fever booster vaccination. These receptor sequences come from a young man who received the YFV17D yellow fever vaccine.

This sequence joins TRBV5-1 and TRBJ1-1; 10 nucleotides line up with TRBD1. The CDR3 is 15 amino acids. The V and J ends lost 4 bases and 0 bases, in that order; junction bases with no gene match: 3. Germline V gene sequence: CDR1 SGHRS, CDR2 YFSETQ. For the CDR3, the DNA is TGCGCCAGCAGCCGGGGACAGGGGTTGAACACTGAAGCTTTCTTT. Translation: CASSRGQGLNTEAFF.

This clonotype has only a few counts. V is TRBV5-1 and J is TRBJ2-1, with 8 positions matching TRBD2. Germline CDR1 is SGHRS and CDR2 is YFSETQ. Unmatched junction bases numbered 7, after V lost 1 base and J lost 4 bases. This CDR3 spans 16 amino acids. The CDR3 sequence: CASSLSARGVYNEQFF. The CDR3 nucleotides are TGCGCCAGCAGCTTGTCAGCGCGGGGGGTTTACAATGAGCAGTTCTTC.

CDR3 loop: CASSIAGGSGEQYF. For the CDR3, the DNA is TGTGCCAGTAGTATAGCTGGGGGATCGGGCGAGCAGTACTTC. The chain is built from TRBV19 and TRBJ2-7; TRBD1 or TRBD2 may be the D gene (5 bases each). The V gene lost 1 base and the J gene lost 6 bases, with 13 bases spanning the gap. The CDR3 is 14 residues long. In germline, CDR1 is LNHDA, CDR2 SQIVND (reference sequence).

The chain uses TRBV6-2 or TRBV6-3 and TRBJ1-5; no definite D call. CDR1 MNHEY and CDR2 SVGEGT come from the germline V gene. This CDR3 contains 14 residues. Trimming left V 11 bases short and J 2 bases short, with 16 bases between. For the CDR3, the DNA is TGTGCCGTAACACCGACACCCGGCAATCAGCCCCAGCATTTT. It translates to CAVTPTPGNQPQHF.

Ten or more counts support this clonotype. V is TRBV20-1 and J is TRBJ2-5; TRBD1 aligns across 11 bases. Trimming took 6 bases from V and 5 from J; bases not matched to a gene: 11. CDR3 length: 15 amino acids. Germline CDR1 reads DFQATT; CDR2 reads SNEGSKA (reference sequence). In DNA, the CDR3 is TGCAGTGCGGGGCGGACAGGGGGCTGGGGGGAGACCCAGTACTTC. Translated, it gives CSAGRTGGWGETQYF.

This clonotype was counted many times. The genes are TRBV7-2 and TRBJ2-3, with D unresolved. CDR1 and CDR2 (germline): SGHTA, FQGNSA. The germline V and J ends were trimmed by 3 bases and 2 bases, with 9 bases remaining between them. This CDR3 comprises 14 residues. The CDR3 DNA is TGTGCCAGCAGCTTTGGGTCGTACACAGATACGCAGTATTTT. The encoded protein is CASSFGSYTDTQYF.

This clonotype occurred many times. The V call is TRBV19, the J call TRBJ2-2; 8 nucleotides agree with TRBD1. CDR3 size: 14 residues. Germline V gene sequence: CDR1 LNHDA, CDR2 SQIVND (reference sequence). V was pared by 6 bases and J by 3 bases, with 3 bases of the junction left unmatched. The CDR3 DNA reads TGTGCCAGTAGCGACAGGGGCTACACCGGGGAGCTGTTTTTT. Amino acids: CASSDRGYTGELFF. Variable domain in full (rest from reference TRBV19 and TRBJ2-2): DGGITQSPKYLFRKEGQNVTLSCEQNLNHDAMYWYRQDPGQGLRLIYYSQIVNDFQKGDIAEGYSVSREKKESFPLTVTSAQKNPTAFYLCASSDRGYTGELFFGEGSRLTVL.

This clonotype showed up just a few times. V is TRBV5-1 and J is TRBJ1-6; no clear D. CDR1 is SGHRS and CDR2 is YFSETQ in the germline V gene. Trimming left V 4 bases short and J 5 bases short, with 13 bases between. The length of the CDR3 is 15 residues. The CDR3 protein is CASSRRWQDNSPLHF. In nucleotides, the CDR3 is TGCGCCAGCAGCCGCCGGTGGCAGGATAATTCACCCCTCCACTTT.

The rearrangement uses TRBV2 and TRBJ2-1, with D perhaps TRBD1 (6 bases). Germline V CDR1 and CDR2: SNHLY, FYNNEI. The CDR3 consists of 14 residues. V dropped 10 bases and J dropped 5 bases, with 18 bases sitting between them. For the CDR3, the DNA is TGTGCCATAAAGGGGGATGACAGCAACAATGAGCAGTTCTTC. Its translation: CAIKGDDSNNEQFF.